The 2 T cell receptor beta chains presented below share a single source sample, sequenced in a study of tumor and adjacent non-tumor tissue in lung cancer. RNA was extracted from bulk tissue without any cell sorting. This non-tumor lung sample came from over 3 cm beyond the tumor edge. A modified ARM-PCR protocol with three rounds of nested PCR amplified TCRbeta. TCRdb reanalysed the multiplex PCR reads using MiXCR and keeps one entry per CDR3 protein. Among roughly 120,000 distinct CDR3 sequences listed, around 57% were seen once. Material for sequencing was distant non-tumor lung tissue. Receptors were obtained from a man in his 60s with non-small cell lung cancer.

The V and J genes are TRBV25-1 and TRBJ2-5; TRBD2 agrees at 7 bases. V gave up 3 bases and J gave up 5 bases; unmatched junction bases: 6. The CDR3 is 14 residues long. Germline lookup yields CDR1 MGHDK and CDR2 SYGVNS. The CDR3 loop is CASSDRGVSETQYF. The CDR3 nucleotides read TGTGCCAGCAGTGACCGGGGGGTGTCGGAGACCCAGTACTTC.

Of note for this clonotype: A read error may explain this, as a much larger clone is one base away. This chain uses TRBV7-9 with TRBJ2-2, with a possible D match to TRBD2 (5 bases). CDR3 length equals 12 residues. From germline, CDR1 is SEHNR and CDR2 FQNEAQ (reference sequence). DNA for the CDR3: TGTGCCAGCAGTATGAGTACCGGGGAGCTGCTTTTT. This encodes CASSMSTGELLF.